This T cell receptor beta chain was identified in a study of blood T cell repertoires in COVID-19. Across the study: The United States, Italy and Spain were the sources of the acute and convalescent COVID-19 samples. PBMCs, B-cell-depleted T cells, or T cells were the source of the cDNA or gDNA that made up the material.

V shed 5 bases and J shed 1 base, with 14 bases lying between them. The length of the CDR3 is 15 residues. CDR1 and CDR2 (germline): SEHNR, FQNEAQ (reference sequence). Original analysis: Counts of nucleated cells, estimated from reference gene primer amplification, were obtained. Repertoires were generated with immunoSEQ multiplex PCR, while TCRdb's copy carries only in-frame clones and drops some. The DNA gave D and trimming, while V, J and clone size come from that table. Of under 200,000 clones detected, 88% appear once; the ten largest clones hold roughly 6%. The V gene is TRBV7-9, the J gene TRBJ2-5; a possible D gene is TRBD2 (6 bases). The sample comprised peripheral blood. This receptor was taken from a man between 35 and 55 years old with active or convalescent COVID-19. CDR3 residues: CASSPGSGAQETQYF. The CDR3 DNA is TGTGCCAGCAGCCCCGGATCGGGAGCCCAAGAGACCCAGTACTTC.